The present TCR beta chain was sequenced within a study of control samples from healthy donors and cancer patients. Measured with immunoSEQ multiplex PCR; TCRdb has only the in-frame clones, and not every one. Altogether 100,000 to 110,000 clones are present, more than 75% being singletons, with the ten largest covering 18%. Germline V gives CDR1 GTSNPN, CDR2 SVGIG (reference sequence). Trimming took off 2 bases at V and 5 bases at J, with 11 bases between the two ends. This CDR3 region has 13 residues. This clone showed up just a few times. This chain links TRBV30 with TRBJ2-3; no definite D call. The TCR was taken from a woman aged 45-65 years in good health. The sequenced sample was blood. In DNA, the CDR3 is TGTGCCTGGAGTTCCCGAGTACAAGATACGCAGTATTTT. Encoded protein: CAWSSRVQDTQYF.